Each of the 19 T cell receptor beta chains below was sequenced from the same sample in a study of blood T cell repertoires in COVID-19. Profiled with immunoSEQ multiplex PCR; TCRdb holds only in-frame clones, not every one. The data contain roughly 360,000 clones, around 87% of them seen just once; the ten biggest clones take up 0.95% to 1%. Specimen: PBMCs or T cells enriched from blood (not recorded which). Every receptor here comes from a woman aged 25 to 39 with acute COVID-19.

This sequence joins TRBV9 and TRBJ1-1; D is possibly TRBD1 (6 bases). The CDR3 consists of 15 residues. Germline V lookup: CDR1 SGDLS, CDR2 YYNGEE. Trimming stripped 4 bases from V and 0 bases from J, with 13 bases between. The CDR3 DNA is TGTGCCAGCAGCCCGCAAACAGGGATGAACACTGAAGCTTTCTTT. Its protein is CASSPQTGMNTEAFF.

The chain is built from TRBV21-1 and TRBJ1-6; TRBD1, the D gene given by the table, was not confirmed from the DNA. TRBV21-1 is a pseudogene. This CDR3 region has 15 residues. CDR3 in amino acids: CASAKTGHPNSPLHF. The CDR3 DNA is TGTGCCAGCGCCAAGACGGGACACCCGAATTCACCCCTCCACTTT.

A single count supports this clone. This sequence joins TRBV19 and TRBJ2-7, with 8 bases aligning to TRBD2. CDR1 is LNHDA and CDR2 is SQIVND in the germline V gene (reference sequence). The CDR3 is 14 amino acids. V trimming: 7 bases; J trimming: 2 bases; junction bases outside the gene matches: 7. DNA of the CDR3: TGTGCCAGTATGTTCAGCGGGGGCCCCTACGAGCAGTACTTC. Protein product: CASMFSGGPYEQYF.

The chain uses TRBV29-1 and TRBJ2-2; D is unresolved. V was cut by 3 bases and J by 1 base, with 6 bases left in between. CDR1 is SQVTM and CDR2 is ANQGSEA in the germline V gene. The CDR3 covers 13 residues. The CDR3 spells CSVDNRNTGELFF. CDR3 DNA: TGCAGCGTTGATAACAGGAACACCGGGGAGCTGTTTTTT.

This chain connects TRBV27 to TRBJ1-1; D perhaps matches TRBD1 (5 bases). V was pared by 8 bases and J by 1 base, with 11 bases between. The CDR3 extends over 13 amino acids. The germline V gene encodes CDR1 MNHEY and CDR2 SMNVEV (reference sequence). The CDR3 sequence: CASGIGGNTEAFF. The CDR3 DNA reads as TGTGCCAGCGGAATCGGGGGGAACACTGAAGCTTTCTTT.

This chain uses TRBV7-6 with TRBJ2-7; 9 bases line up with TRBD1. The CDR3 sequence is 17 residues long. From germline, CDR1 is SGHVS and CDR2 FNYEAQ. The junction had 13 bases not matched to a gene; V was cut back by 5 bases and J by 2 bases. CDR3 bases: TGTGCCAGCAGCCAAGAAGCCGGGACAGGGAACCCCTACGAGCAGTACTTC. It specifies CASSQEAGTGNPYEQYF.

The V call is TRBV19, the J call TRBJ2-1, with TRBD2 as a possible D gene (5 bases). The germline V gene has CDR1 LNHDA and CDR2 SQIVND (reference sequence). The V end was cut by 0 bases, the J end by 8 bases, with 8 bases between. This CDR3 comprises 13 residues. CDR3 in amino acids: CASSIDLGDEQFF. The CDR3 nucleotides are TGTGCCAGTAGTATAGATCTCGGGGATGAGCAGTTCTTC.

The J gene is TRBJ1-1, the V gene TRBV6-5; D is possibly TRBD1 (6 bases). The CDR3 loop spans 14 amino acids. Germline assignment: CDR1 MNHEY and CDR2 SVGAGI. The V and J ends lost 7 bases and 2 bases respectively, with 14 bases between them. CDR3 bases: TGTGCCAGCACGCAAAGGGGGGGAAACACTGAAGCTTTCTTT. Protein product: CASTQRGGNTEAFF.

The J gene is TRBJ2-1, the V gene TRBV4-1; 9 nucleotides match TRBD2. Germline-derived CDR1 and CDR2 are MGHRA and YSYEKL. The CDR3 sequence is 14 residues long. Germline trimming cut 2 bases from V and 5 bases from J; bases unmatched to any gene: 1. The CDR3 protein is CASSQRTSDNEQFF. Written as DNA, the CDR3 is TGCGCCAGCAGCCAAAGGACTAGCGACAATGAGCAGTTCTTC.

This chain links TRBV5-1 with TRBJ2-7; 8 bases line up with TRBD2. Germline CDR1 is SGHRS and CDR2 is YFSETQ. Trimming at V came to 0 bases and at J to 4 bases, leaving 6 bases not matched to a gene. The CDR3 contains 15 residues. This CDR3 reads CASSLALSGEYEQYF. In nucleotides, the CDR3 is TGCGCCAGCAGCTTGGCTCTTAGCGGGGAGTACGAGCAGTACTTC.

The CDR3 reads CSGRGSTEAFF. The CDR3 DNA follows: TGCAGCGGGCGGGGGAGCACTGAAGCTTTCTTT. The chain has TRBV29-1 and TRBJ1-1, with D perhaps matching TRBD1 (5 bases). Germline values: CDR1 SQVTM, CDR2 ANQGSEA. Trimming took 7 bases from V and 4 from J, leaving 10 bases between them. The CDR3 sequence is 11 residues long.

This chain uses TRBV19 with TRBJ2-1; maybe TRBD2 (5 bases). CDR3 length equals 17 residues. Trimming pared 1 base from V and 3 bases from J, leaving 16 bases between. Germline-derived CDR1 and CDR2 are LNHDA and SQIVND (reference sequence). CDR3 in amino acids: CASSIVGLEAGYNEQFF. The CDR3 nucleotides are TGTGCCAGTAGTATAGTTGGGTTGGAGGCTGGCTACAATGAGCAGTTCTTC.

The chain couples TRBV15 to TRBJ1-4, with D tentatively TRBD1 (6 bases). Per the germline V gene, CDR1 is LNHNV and CDR2 is YYDKDF (reference sequence). The V gene lost 3 bases and the J gene lost 0 bases, with 14 bases spanning the gap. CDR3 length equals 17 residues. The CDR3 protein is CATSSLTGTATNEKLFF. DNA for the CDR3: TGTGCCACCAGCAGTCTCACAGGGACCGCAACTAATGAAAAACTGTTTTTT.

The chain joins TRBV19 to TRBJ2-7; 10 nucleotides match TRBD1. Losses at the gene ends were 6 bases for V and 6 bases for J; bases not matched to a gene: 8. Looked up from germline, CDR1 is LNHDA and CDR2 is SQIVND (reference sequence). CDR3 size: 14 residues. The CDR3 protein is CASRQPGQGSEQYF. In DNA form, the CDR3 reads TGTGCCAGTAGGCAGCCGGGACAGGGGTCCGAGCAGTACTTC.

The chain carries TRBV24-1 and TRBJ1-1; no reliable D call. V lost 1 base and J lost 6, with 2 bases in between. This CDR3 has 11 amino acids. Germline CDR1 is KGHDR and CDR2 is SFDVKD. The CDR3 loop reads CATSDFAEAFF. The CDR3 bases are TGTGCCACCAGTGATTTCGCTGAAGCTTTCTTT.

The chain uses TRBV9 and TRBJ1-1; D is unclear. The CDR3 has 13 residues. Trimming stripped 0 bases from V and 1 base from J, with 4 bases between. Germline V CDR1 and CDR2: SGDLS, YYNGEE. DNA for the CDR3: TGTGCCAGCAGCGTAGCCCAGAACACTGAAGCTTTCTTT. As protein: CASSVAQNTEAFF.

The V and J genes are TRBV6-1 and TRBJ2-7; TRBD1 might be the D (6 bases). The CDR3 is 16 residues long. The germline V gene encodes CDR1 MNHNS and CDR2 SASEGT. V lost 1 base and J 2 bases, leaving 15 bases between the germline ends. CDR3 coding DNA: TGTGCCAGCAGTGAAGTTCATGGGACACCCACCTACGAGCAGTACTTC. It yields the protein CASSEVHGTPTYEQYF.

This chain joins TRBV30 and TRBJ2-3; possibly TRBD1 for D (6 bases). The CDR3 length is 13 residues. Germline lookup yields CDR1 GTSNPN and CDR2 SVGIG (reference sequence). The ends were cut back, 0 bases at V and 5 bases at J, with 9 bases in the middle. The CDR3, as DNA: TGTGCCTGGAGTGTGGGGGCAGGAGATACGCAGTATTTT. Amino acids: CAWSVGAGDTQYF.

The chain links TRBV20-1 to TRBJ2-7, with 9 nucleotides matching TRBD1. From germline, CDR1 is DFQATT and CDR2 SNEGSKA (reference sequence). V lost 3 bases and J lost 2; bases outside the gene matches: 20. The CDR3 loop spans 19 amino acids. This chain's CDR3 is CSASRGQGASLGSAYEQYF. The CDR3 nucleotides are TGCAGTGCTAGTAGGGGACAGGGCGCGAGTCTAGGTTCGGCCTACGAGCAGTACTTC.